The following is a T cell receptor (beta chain) sequence with its context. Its antigen is not known. A library of TCRbeta sequences, prepared with unique molecular identifiers, was generated. TCRdb used MiXCR to reprocess the PCR reads, holding one entry per CDR3 protein. The data show fewer than 250,000 distinct CDR3 sequences, approximately 15% seen once. The CDR3 length is 14 residues. Germline V gene lookup returns CDR1 SNHLY and CDR2 FYNNEI. The germline V and J ends were trimmed by 7 bases and 7 bases, with 17 bases remaining between them. The data were taken from a study of T-cell reconstitution after alpha-beta-depleted transplantation in children. The study, taken as a whole, reports: High day-60 TCRbeta diversity in some patients came from surviving recipient T cells and thymic progenitors. T-cell counts and diversity at one year post-transplant came mainly from newly produced T cells. The origin of alpha-beta T cells about two months after transplant was reportedly several hundred expanded graft clones.

Specimen: PBMCs, mostly from graft donor cells, collected 360 days after TCRalphabeta/CD19-depleted stem cell transplant. J is TRBJ2-1 and V is TRBV2; possibly TRBD1 for D (5 bases). The clonotype comes from a male patient aged 2 to 9 who had a stem cell transplant for acute lymphoblastic leukemia, so the T cells may come from the graft donor. The CDR3 loop reads CASKPPGLSNEQFF. For the CDR3, the DNA is TGTGCCAGCAAACCCCCAGGGCTCTCTAATGAGCAGTTCTTC.